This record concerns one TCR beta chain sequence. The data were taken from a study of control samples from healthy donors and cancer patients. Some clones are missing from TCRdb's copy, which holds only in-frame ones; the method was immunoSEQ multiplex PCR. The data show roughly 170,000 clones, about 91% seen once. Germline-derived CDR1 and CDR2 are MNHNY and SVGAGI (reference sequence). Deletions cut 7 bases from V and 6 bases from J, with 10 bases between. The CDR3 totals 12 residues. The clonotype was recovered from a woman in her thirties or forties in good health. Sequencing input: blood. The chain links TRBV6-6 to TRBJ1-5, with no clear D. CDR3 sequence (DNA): TGTGCCAGCAACCAATGGGGTCAGCCCCAGCATTTT. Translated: CASNQWGQPQHF.